Sequencing of this T cell receptor beta chain was carried out in a study of T-cell reconstitution after alpha-beta-depleted transplantation in children. This sample's TCRbeta library carried unique molecular identifier barcodes. MiXCR, run by TCRdb on the PCR reads, gives a single entry per CDR3 protein. The table lists a few hundred thousand distinct CDR3 sequences, around 7.1% of them singletons. The CDR3 totals 14 residues. From germline, CDR1 is MNHEY and CDR2 SVGEGT. V lost 6 bases and J lost 3, with 12 bases in between. About this clonotype itself: Its target is unknown.

General observations from the study: T-cell numbers and diversity one year post-transplant derived largely from freshly generated T cells. Approximately two months post-transplant, alpha-beta T cells reportedly originated from several hundred expanded graft clones.

The chain joins TRBV6-2 or TRBV6-3 to TRBJ2-1, with D perhaps matching TRBD1 (6 bases). This receptor was obtained from a female patient aged 2 to 10 who had a stem cell transplant for Fanconi anemia, so the T cells may come from the graft donor. The sequenced sample was peripheral blood, obtained 360 days after TCRalphabeta/CD19-depleted stem cell transplant. In DNA, the CDR3 is TGTGCCAGCAGGAAACCGGGACACTACAATGAGCAGTTCTTC. Residues: CASRKPGHYNEQFF.